This T cell receptor (beta chain) was observed in a study of a mutant IDH1 vaccine in newly diagnosed glioma (dated by TCRdb to the early 2020s). About the full investigation: Across visits V03 through V10, patients got a total of eight vaccinations, given in weeks 1, 3, 5, 7, 11, 15, 19 and 23. Longitudinal TCRB deep sequencing was performed for some 25 treated patients wherever samples were available for exploratory analyses. Peripheral blood samples were drawn at six visits, namely V03 (baseline), V05, V07, V10, V12 and V13. Before enrollment, most patients had been given radiochemotherapy with temozolomide as standard therapy, while the rest had received either radiotherapy alone or temozolomide alone. Of the roughly 34 treated patients, 62.5% were male and 37.5% were female, and a mean age of 40.4 years was recorded. In the chemotherapy-containing groups, vaccination started alongside temozolomide cycles, whereas in patients who had radiotherapy alone it started 4-6 weeks after radiotherapy.

About this clone: The specificity of this receptor is unknown. The input lacks base qualities; no much larger clone sits a single base away.

The research as a whole found: According to the authors, sample limitations meant that analyses of patient blood samples could not be reproduced. PBMC samples for TCRB deep sequencing were selected based on availability. No apparent relationship was observed between pseudoprogression and alterations in the top peripheral T cell clonotypes detected by TCRB sequencing. Across multiple MHC alleles, vaccine-induced immune responses were seen in more than 80% of patients.

The time point label, read with the paper, signifies: week 5, during vaccination. Each vaccine dose was 300 ug of a 20-mer mutant IDH1 peptide in Montanide, given subcutaneously with topical imiquimod. Newly diagnosed WHO grade 3 or 4 IDH1-mutant astrocytomas showing loss of nuclear ATRX were present in the donors. The samples were drawn from NOA16, a multicentre, single-arm, open-label phase I trial in Germany that tested a mutant IDH1 peptide vaccine in humans for the first time. Genomic DNA for TCRB sequencing was extracted from EDTA blood using the DNeasy Blood and Tissue Kit. Libraries were constructed by the immunoSEQ multiplex PCR assay. The hsTCRB Kit was used according to the manufacturer's protocol to amplify rearranged TCR beta chain sequences. An Illumina MiSeq was used to sequence the TCRB libraries. Per the original workflow: Demultiplexing, trimming and gene mapping were performed with the kit vendor's proprietary platform. TCRdb took over this immuneACCESS table, retaining in-frame rearrangements with V and J assigned. Such tables are incomplete; in checked studies, under half of the missing clones stem from an unresolved V gene, and the remainder is unexplained. That table supplies the V and J calls and clone size; D and trimming were determined from the DNA. In this sample the table shows about 30,000 clones, around 90% of which occur a single time. The ten largest clones represent more than 2.5% of the sample.

Cut back by 2 bases and 4 bases, the V and J ends lie 15 bases apart. CDR1 is given as SGHDT and CDR2 as YYEEEE, both from the germline V gene. The CDR3 starts with the cysteine, ends with the phenylalanine, and has 15 residues. The read is trimmed to its CDR3 DNA, 45 bases read in frame from base 1. The sample was peripheral blood mononuclear cells (PBMCs), taken from a glioma patient whose treatment included an IDH1 peptide vaccine. The TCR sequence derives from a woman between 35 and 50 years old with glioma. Some clones in this sample may be carry-over from other donors' samples. The chain employs TRBV5-6 and TRBJ2-5, with TRBD1 perhaps the D gene, on 5 matching bases. The CDR3 in this case is CASSLKTGAAETQYF. The DNA sequence reads TGTGCCAGCAGCTTAAAAACTGGGGCAGCAGAGACCCAGTACTTC. Outside the CDR3, residues come from the reference TRBV5-6 and TRBJ2-5 proteins, so the full variable domain is: DAGVTQSPTHLIKTRGQQVTLRCSPKSGHDTVSWYQQALGQGPQFIFQYYEEEERQRGNFPDRFSGHQFPNYSSELNVNALLLGDSALYLCASSLKTGAAETQYFGPGTRLLVL.